This T cell receptor (beta chain) was profiled in a study of Ad26.COV2.S vaccination and SARS-CoV-2 variants. As to treatment: over 15 received Ad26.COV2.S at low or high dose, single or two shots; several received placebo; per-sample allocation not given. On day 63 after the first injection, vaccine and placebo recipients gave samples. Only in-frame clones appear in the TCRdb table, and some are missing; sequencing was by immunoSEQ multiplex PCR. The sample lists approximately 300,000 clones; around 81% were seen once. The germline V and J ends were trimmed by 0 bases and 0 bases, with 18 bases remaining between them. CDR3 size: 18 residues. CDR1 is SGDLS and CDR2 is YYNGEE in the germline V gene.

This clonotype was sampled from a person between 18 and 65 years old who received the Ad26.COV2.S COVID-19 vaccine or a placebo. The rearrangement uses TRBV9 and TRBJ1-1; weak D call: TRBD1 (6 bases). Specimen: peripheral blood, collected in a trial of Ad26.COV2.S vaccine versus placebo. The chain's CDR3 is CASSVDPWGQALNTEAFF. The DNA for the CDR3 is TGTGCCAGCAGCGTAGACCCATGGGGGCAGGCTCTGAACACTGAAGCTTTCTTT.